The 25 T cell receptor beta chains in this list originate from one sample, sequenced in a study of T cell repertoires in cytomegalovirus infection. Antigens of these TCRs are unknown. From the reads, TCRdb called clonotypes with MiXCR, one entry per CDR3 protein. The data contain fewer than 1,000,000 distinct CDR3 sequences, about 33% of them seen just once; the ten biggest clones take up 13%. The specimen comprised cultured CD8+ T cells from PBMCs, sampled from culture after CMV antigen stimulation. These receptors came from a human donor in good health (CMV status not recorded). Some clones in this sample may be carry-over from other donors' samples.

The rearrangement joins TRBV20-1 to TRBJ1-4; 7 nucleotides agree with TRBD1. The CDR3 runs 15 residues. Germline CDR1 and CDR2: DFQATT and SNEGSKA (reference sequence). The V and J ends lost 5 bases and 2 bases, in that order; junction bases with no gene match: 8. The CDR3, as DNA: TGCAGTGCTGTCCAAGGGGGCGGCACTAATGAAAAACTGTTTTTT. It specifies CSAVQGGGTNEKLFF.

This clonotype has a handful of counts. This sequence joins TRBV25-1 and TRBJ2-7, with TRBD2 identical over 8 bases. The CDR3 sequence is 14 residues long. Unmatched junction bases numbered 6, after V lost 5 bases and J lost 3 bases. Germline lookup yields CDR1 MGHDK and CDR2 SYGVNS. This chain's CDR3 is CASSFSGEYYEQYF. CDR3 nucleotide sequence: TGTGCCAGCAGTTTTAGCGGGGAATACTACGAGCAGTACTTC.

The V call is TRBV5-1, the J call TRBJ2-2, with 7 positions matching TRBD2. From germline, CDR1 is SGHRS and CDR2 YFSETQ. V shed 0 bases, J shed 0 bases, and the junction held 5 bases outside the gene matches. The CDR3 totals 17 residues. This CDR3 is CASSLDILAANTGELFF. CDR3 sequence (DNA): TGCGCCAGCAGCTTGGACATCCTAGCGGCGAACACCGGGGAGCTGTTTTTT.

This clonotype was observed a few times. This CDR3 is CASSRFDSYEQFF. The CDR3 nucleotides are TGTGCCAGCAGCAGGTTTGACAGTTATGAGCAGTTCTTC. J is TRBJ2-1 and V is TRBV5-4, with D possibly matching TRBD1 (5 bases). This CDR3 comprises 13 residues. Germline CDR1 is SGHNT and CDR2 is YYREEE (reference sequence). V was clipped by 4 bases and J by 8 bases, with 13 bases between them. Full variable domain (rest looked up from reference TRBV5-4 and TRBJ2-1): ETGVTQSPTHLIKTRGQQVTLRCSSQSGHNTVSWYQQALGQGPQFIFQYYREEENGRGNFPPRFSGLQFPNYSSELNVNALELDDSALYLCASSRFDSYEQFFGPGTRLTVL.

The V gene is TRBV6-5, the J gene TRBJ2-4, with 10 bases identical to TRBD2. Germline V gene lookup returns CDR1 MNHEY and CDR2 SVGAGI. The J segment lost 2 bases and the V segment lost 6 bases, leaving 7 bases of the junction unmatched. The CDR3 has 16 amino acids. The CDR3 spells CASSRTSGVPKNIQYF. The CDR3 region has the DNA TGTGCCAGCAGCAGAACTAGCGGGGTCCCCAAAAACATTCAGTACTTC.

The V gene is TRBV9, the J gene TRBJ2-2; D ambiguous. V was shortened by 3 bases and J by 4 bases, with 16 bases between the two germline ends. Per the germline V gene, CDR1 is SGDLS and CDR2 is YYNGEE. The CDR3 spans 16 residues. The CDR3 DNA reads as TGTGCCAGCAGCGACGGAGAAAAGTCCCCCACCGGGGAGCTGTTTTTT. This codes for CASSDGEKSPTGELFF.

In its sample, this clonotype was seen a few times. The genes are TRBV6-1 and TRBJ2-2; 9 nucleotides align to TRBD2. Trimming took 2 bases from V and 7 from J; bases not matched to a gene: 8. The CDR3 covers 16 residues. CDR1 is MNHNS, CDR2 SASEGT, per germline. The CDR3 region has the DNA TGTGCCAGCAGTGAATGGGCGGGGGGGCCCGTCGGGGAGCTGTTTTTT. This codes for CASSEWAGGPVGELFF.

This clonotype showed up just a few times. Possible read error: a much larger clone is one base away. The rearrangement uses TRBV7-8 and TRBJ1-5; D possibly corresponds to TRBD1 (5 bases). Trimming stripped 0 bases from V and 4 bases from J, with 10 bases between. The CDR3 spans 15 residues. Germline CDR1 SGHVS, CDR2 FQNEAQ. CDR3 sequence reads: CASSLARQSNQPQHF. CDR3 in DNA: TGTGCCAGCAGCTTAGCTCGACAGTCGAATCAGCCCCAGCATTTT.

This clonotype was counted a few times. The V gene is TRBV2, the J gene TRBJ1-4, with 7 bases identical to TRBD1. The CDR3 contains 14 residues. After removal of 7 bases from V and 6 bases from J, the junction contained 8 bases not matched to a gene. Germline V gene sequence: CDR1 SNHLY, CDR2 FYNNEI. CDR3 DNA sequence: TGTGCCAGCACTAACAGGGGATTCGATGAAAAACTGTTTTTT. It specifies CASTNRGFDEKLFF.

The CDR3 bases are TGTGCCAGTATTCCCGGACATACGAACACCGGGGAGCTGTTTTTT. Translation: CASIPGHTNTGELFF. The genes are TRBV19 and TRBJ2-2, with D perhaps TRBD1 (5 bases). Trimming pared 7 bases from V and 0 bases from J, leaving 12 bases between. This CDR3 has 15 residues. Germline V gene sequence: CDR1 LNHDA, CDR2 SQIVND (reference sequence).

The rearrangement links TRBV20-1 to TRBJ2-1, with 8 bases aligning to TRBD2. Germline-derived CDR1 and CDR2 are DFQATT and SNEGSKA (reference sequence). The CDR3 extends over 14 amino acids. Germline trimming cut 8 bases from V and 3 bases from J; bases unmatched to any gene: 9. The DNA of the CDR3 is TGCAGTACTCCAGGACTAGCTTTCTACAATGAGCAGTTCTTC. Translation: CSTPGLAFYNEQFF.

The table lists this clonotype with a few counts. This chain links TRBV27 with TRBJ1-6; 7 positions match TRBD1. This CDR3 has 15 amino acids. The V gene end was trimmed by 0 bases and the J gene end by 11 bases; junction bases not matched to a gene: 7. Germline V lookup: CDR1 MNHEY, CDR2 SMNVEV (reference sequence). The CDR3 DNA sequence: TGTGCCAGCAGTTTATCGAGCGACAGGGTTACACCCCTCCACTTT. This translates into CASSLSSDRVTPLHF.

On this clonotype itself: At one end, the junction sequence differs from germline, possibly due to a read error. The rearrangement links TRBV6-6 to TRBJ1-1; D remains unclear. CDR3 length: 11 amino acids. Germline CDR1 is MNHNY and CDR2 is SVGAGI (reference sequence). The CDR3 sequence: CTSILRHELFF. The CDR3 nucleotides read TGTACCAGCATCCTCCGGCACGAGCTGTTCTTT.

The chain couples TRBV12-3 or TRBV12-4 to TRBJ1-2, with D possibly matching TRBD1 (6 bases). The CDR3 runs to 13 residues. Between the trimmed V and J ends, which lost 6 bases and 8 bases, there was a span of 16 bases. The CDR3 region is CASSLPGHRGYTF. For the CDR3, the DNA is TGTGCCAGCAGCTTACCGGGACACCGGGGCTACACCTTC.

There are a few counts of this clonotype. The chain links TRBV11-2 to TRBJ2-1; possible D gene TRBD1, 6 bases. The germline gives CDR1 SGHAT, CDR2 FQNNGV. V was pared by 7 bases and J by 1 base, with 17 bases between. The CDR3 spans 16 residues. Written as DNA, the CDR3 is TGTGCCAGCACCTCTCAACAGGGAGCATCCTACAATGAGCAGTTCTTC. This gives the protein CASTSQQGASYNEQFF.

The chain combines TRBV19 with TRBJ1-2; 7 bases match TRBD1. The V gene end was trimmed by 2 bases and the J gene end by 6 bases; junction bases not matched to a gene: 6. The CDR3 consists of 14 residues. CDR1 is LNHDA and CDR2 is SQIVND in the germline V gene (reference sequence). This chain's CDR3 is CASSISTGSNGYTF. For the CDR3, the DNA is TGTGCCAGTAGTATATCGACAGGGAGTAATGGCTACACCTTC.

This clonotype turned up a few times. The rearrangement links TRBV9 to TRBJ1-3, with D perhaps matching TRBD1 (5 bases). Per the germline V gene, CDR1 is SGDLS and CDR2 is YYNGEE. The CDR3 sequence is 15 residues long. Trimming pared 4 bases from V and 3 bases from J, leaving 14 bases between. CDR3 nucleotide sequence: TGTGCCAGCAGCCCCAATGATCAGGGTGGAAACACCATATATTTT. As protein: CASSPNDQGGNTIYF.

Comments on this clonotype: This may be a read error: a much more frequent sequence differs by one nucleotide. The CDR3 is CASSQGLTVQEYSYEQYF. The CDR3 nucleotides are TGTGCCAGCAGCCAGGGTCTAACTGTGCAGGAATACTCCTACGAGCAGTACTTC. V and J are TRBV7-6 and TRBJ2-7, with D tentatively TRBD1 (5 bases). V lost 5 bases and J lost 0, with 23 bases in between. Germline CDR1 is SGHVS and CDR2 is FNYEAQ. CDR3 length equals 18 residues.

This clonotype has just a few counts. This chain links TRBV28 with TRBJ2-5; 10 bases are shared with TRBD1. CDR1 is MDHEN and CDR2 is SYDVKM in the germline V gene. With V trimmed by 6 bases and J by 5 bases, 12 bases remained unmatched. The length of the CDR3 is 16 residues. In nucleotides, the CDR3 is TGTGCCAGCAGCTCGACGACAGGGGGCTATAGGGAGACCCAGTACTTC. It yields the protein CASSSTTGGYRETQYF.

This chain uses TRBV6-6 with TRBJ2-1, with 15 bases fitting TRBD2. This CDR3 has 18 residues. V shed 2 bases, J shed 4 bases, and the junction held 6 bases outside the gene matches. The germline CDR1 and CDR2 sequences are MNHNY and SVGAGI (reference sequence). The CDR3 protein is CASSYAGLAGGIYNEQFF. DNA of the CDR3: TGTGCCAGCAGTTACGCAGGACTAGCGGGGGGGATATACAATGAGCAGTTCTTC.

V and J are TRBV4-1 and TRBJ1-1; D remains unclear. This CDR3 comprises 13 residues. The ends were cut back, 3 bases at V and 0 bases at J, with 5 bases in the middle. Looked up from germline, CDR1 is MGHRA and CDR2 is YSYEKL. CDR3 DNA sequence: TGCGCCAGCAGCCACCACATGAACACTGAAGCTTTCTTT. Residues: CASSHHMNTEAFF.

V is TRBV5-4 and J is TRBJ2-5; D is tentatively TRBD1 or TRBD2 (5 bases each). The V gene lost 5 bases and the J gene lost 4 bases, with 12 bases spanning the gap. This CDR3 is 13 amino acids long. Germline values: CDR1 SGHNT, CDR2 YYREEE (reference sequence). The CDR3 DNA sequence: TGTGCCAGCAGGTACCGGGGCCTAGAGACCCAGTACTTC. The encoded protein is CASRYRGLETQYF.

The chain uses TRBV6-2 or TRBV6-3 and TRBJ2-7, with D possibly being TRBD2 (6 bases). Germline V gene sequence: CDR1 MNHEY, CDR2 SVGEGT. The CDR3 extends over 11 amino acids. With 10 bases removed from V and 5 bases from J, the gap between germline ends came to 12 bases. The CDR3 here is CATGGDHEQYV. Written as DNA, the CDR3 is TGTGCCACCGGAGGGGACCACGAGCAGTACGTC.

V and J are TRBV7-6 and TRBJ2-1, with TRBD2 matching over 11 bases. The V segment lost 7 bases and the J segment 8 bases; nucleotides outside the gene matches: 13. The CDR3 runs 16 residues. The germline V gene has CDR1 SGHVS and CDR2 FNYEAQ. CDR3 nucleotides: TGTGCCAGCAACCCACATAGCGGGGGGGCGTTTGATGAGCAGTTCTTC. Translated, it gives CASNPHSGGAFDEQFF.

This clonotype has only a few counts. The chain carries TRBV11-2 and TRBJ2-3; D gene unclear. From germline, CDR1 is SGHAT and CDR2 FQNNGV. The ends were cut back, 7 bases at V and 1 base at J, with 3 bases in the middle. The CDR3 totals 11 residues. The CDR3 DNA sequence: TGTGCCAGCATGGGCACAGATACGCAGTATTTT. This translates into CASMGTDTQYF.